These 19 T cell receptor beta chains were all obtained from the same sample, sequenced in a study of beta chain features in type 1 diabetes. What was sequenced were expressed TCRB transcripts, since all of the isolated RNA had been reverse transcribed. The data were produced by immunoSEQ multiplex PCR, yet TCRdb's version contains in-frame clones alone and is incomplete. The data contain hundreds of thousands of clones, about 29% of them seen just once; the ten biggest clones take up around 0.065%. The material sequenced was naive CD4+ T cells from blood. All receptors derive from a man between 18 and 29 years old in good health.

The chain has TRBV30 and TRBJ2-7, with 10 bases aligning to TRBD1. With 4 bases clipped from V and 6 bases from J, the junction kept 6 bases outside the gene matches. Germline V gene data show CDR1 as GTSNPN and CDR2 as SVGIG (reference sequence). This CDR3 is 13 amino acids long. The DNA for the CDR3 is TGTGCCTGGAACCGGGACAGGGGAGTCGAGCAGTACTTC. Encoded protein: CAWNRDRGVEQYF.

This clone was counted once. CDR3 amino acids: CASTDRVLHEQYF. The CDR3 DNA sequence: TGTGCCAGCACGGACAGGGTATTACACGAGCAGTACTTC. The chain carries TRBV25-1 and TRBJ2-7; 8 nucleotides align to TRBD1. V was clipped by 7 bases and J by 5 bases; unmatched bases: 7. Germline V gene lookup returns CDR1 MGHDK and CDR2 SYGVNS. The CDR3 is made up of 13 amino acids.

This rearrangement joins TRBV28 to TRBJ1-4; D not certain. Per the germline V gene, CDR1 is MDHEN and CDR2 is SYDVKM. V was shortened by 8 bases and J by 3 bases, with 19 bases between the two germline ends. The CDR3 is 16 amino acids. CDR3 nucleotides: TGTGCCAGCGGGTCGCCTGGGGAGCAGGCTAATGAAAAACTGTTTTTT. Its protein product is CASGSPGEQANEKLFF.

The J gene is TRBJ2-7, the V gene TRBV5-4; D may be TRBD2 (6 bases). The CDR3 totals 16 residues. The V and J ends lost 4 bases and 4 bases respectively, with 21 bases between them. CDR1 and CDR2 from the germline V gene are SGHNT and YYREEE (reference sequence). The CDR3 is CASSGTGTRLGYEQYF. In nucleotides, the CDR3 is TGTGCCAGCAGCGGGACCGGGACTCGTCTGGGGTACGAGCAGTACTTC.

The gene calls are TRBV4-1 and TRBJ2-7, with D unresolved. Germline lookup yields CDR1 MGHRA and CDR2 YSYEKL. The V and J ends lost 1 base and 4 bases respectively, with 11 bases between them. The CDR3 extends over 14 amino acids. CDR3 region: CASSQGVISYEQYF. As DNA, the CDR3 is TGCGCCAGCAGCCAAGGGGTCATCTCTTACGAGCAGTACTTC.

This chain connects TRBV9 to TRBJ2-5, with 7 bases matching TRBD1. The CDR3 runs 14 residues. Germline V gene sequence: CDR1 SGDLS, CDR2 YYNGEE. Trimming took 3 bases from V and 5 from J; bases not matched to a gene: 7. CDR3 DNA: TGTGCCAGCAGCGCTAAGACAGGGCTGGAGACCCAGTACTTC. Translating gives CASSAKTGLETQYF.

This clone was seen more than once but under ten times. The V and J genes are TRBV4-1 and TRBJ2-1, with 7 nucleotides matching TRBD2. The J segment lost 6 bases and the V segment lost 1 base, leaving 9 bases of the junction unmatched. The CDR3 has 16 amino acids. CDR1 and CDR2 from the germline V gene are MGHRA and YSYEKL. The CDR3 nucleotides read TGCGCCAGCAGCCAAGTCGCGATAGCGGGCCGCAATGAGCAGTTCTTC. Protein product: CASSQVAIAGRNEQFF.

V is TRBV9 and J is TRBJ2-1; 8 bases match TRBD2. The CDR3 loop spans 15 amino acids. Losses at the gene ends were 0 bases for V and 4 bases for J; bases not matched to a gene: 3. Germline lookup yields CDR1 SGDLS and CDR2 YYNGEE. The CDR3 DNA reads as TGTGCCAGCAGCGTAGCACTAGCGGATTACAATGAGCAGTTCTTC. Translating it yields CASSVALADYNEQFF.

For the CDR3, the DNA is TGTGCCACGATGCGGGGAACTCAGAACACTGAAGCTTTCTTT. It translates to CATMRGTQNTEAFF. The chain uses TRBV6-5 and TRBJ1-1; no firm D call. The germline V gene encodes CDR1 MNHEY and CDR2 SVGAGI. This CDR3 contains 14 residues. V was pared by 10 bases and J by 1 base, with 16 bases between.

The rearrangement uses TRBV7-2 and TRBJ2-3; D remains ambiguous. Germline lookup yields CDR1 SGHTA and CDR2 FQGNSA. The CDR3 is 14 residues long. Trimming removed 4 bases at V and 1 base at J, with 9 bases between. The CDR3 region has the DNA TGTGCCAGCAGCTCCGGCGGTCGCACAGATACGCAGTATTTT. Translating it yields CASSSGGRTDTQYF.

The sample holds a few counts of this clone. The V and J genes are TRBV7-9 and TRBJ1-2; D unclear. The V gene lost 5 bases and the J gene lost 4 bases, with 17 bases spanning the gap. Germline V gene data show CDR1 as SEHNR and CDR2 as FQNEAQ (reference sequence). This CDR3 contains 15 residues. Written as DNA, the CDR3 is TGTGCCAGCAGCCAGAGGGCTCAGGCTCCCTATGGCTACACCTTC. It specifies CASSQRAQAPYGYTF. The variable domain in full, completed from reference TRBV7-9 and TRBJ1-2, reads DTGVSQNPRHKITKRGQNVTFRCDPISEHNRLYWYRQTLGQGPEFLTYFQNEAQLEKSRLLSDRFSAERPKGSFSTLEIQRTEQGDSAMYLCASSQRAQAPYGYTFGSGTRLTVV.

This clone was seen a few times. This same CDR3 is encoded by further DNA sequences in the sample. The rearrangement joins TRBV29-1 to TRBJ1-4, with a tentative D call TRBD1 (6 bases). The CDR3 sequence is 13 residues long. Germline CDR1 is SQVTM and CDR2 is ANQGSEA. V was shortened by 3 bases and J by 3 bases, with 8 bases between the two germline ends. The CDR3 loop reads CSVEDSANEKLFF. CDR3 in DNA: TGCAGCGTTGAGGACAGCGCTAATGAAAAACTGTTTTTT. Supplemented by reference TRBV29-1 and TRBJ1-4, the full variable domain reads SAVISQKPSRDICQRGTSLTIQCQVDSQVTMMFWYRQQPGQSLTLIATANQGSEATYESGFVIDKFPISRPNLTFSTLTVSNMSPEDSSIYLCSVEDSANEKLFFGSGTQLSVL.

The table lists this clone with a few counts. V usage is TRBV30 and J usage is TRBJ2-5, with D uncertain. CDR1 GTSNPN and CDR2 SVGIG come from the germline V gene (reference sequence). The CDR3 is 14 residues long. Trimming removed 2 bases from V and 5 bases from J, with 15 bases in between. The CDR3 spells CAWSNHGPWETQYF. In nucleotides, the CDR3 is TGTGCCTGGAGTAATCACGGGCCTTGGGAGACCCAGTACTTC.

The V gene is TRBV6-1, the J gene TRBJ1-2; a possible D gene is TRBD1 (6 bases). This CDR3 has 14 residues. Germline CDR1 reads MNHNS; CDR2 reads SASEGT. V shed 5 bases and J shed 4 bases, with 14 bases lying between them. The CDR3 region has the DNA TGTGCCAGCAGTAGCAGGGGAGGAAGCTATGGCTACACCTTC. This gives the protein CASSSRGGSYGYTF.

The V call is TRBV5-1, the J call TRBJ1-2, with a weak D call TRBD1 (5 bases). The CDR3 spans 14 residues. Trimming cost V 3 bases and J 8 bases, with 17 bases left between them. Per germline, CDR1 SGHRS and CDR2 YFSETQ. The CDR3 sequence: CASSSRGDGLGYTF. CDR3 in DNA: TGCGCCAGCAGCTCCAGAGGGGACGGCCTCGGCTACACCTTC.

The chain couples TRBV15 to TRBJ2-2; no clear D. Germline loops: CDR1 LNHNV, CDR2 YYDKDF (reference sequence). The CDR3 is 17 amino acids. The germline V and J ends were trimmed by 5 bases and 1 base, with 17 bases remaining between them. CDR3 sequence: CATSYGRPERNTGELFF. The CDR3 DNA reads TGTGCCACCAGCTATGGACGGCCGGAAAGGAACACCGGGGAGCTGTTTTTT.

The rearrangement links TRBV29-1 to TRBJ1-2; unclear D gene. Germline V gives CDR1 SQVTM, CDR2 ANQGSEA. The CDR3 is 11 amino acids. V lost 5 bases and J 6 bases, leaving 10 bases between the germline ends. Here the CDR3 DNA reads TGCAGCGTTTTGGATTATCATGGCTACACCTTC. As protein: CSVLDYHGYTF.

This clone occurred a few times. Mismatch with germline at one junction end may stem from a read error. The J gene is TRBJ2-1, the V gene TRBV30; 9 bases are shared with TRBD2. CDR1 is GTSNPN and CDR2 is SVGIG in the germline V gene (reference sequence). The CDR3 is made up of 13 amino acids. Here the CDR3 DNA reads TGCTCGCTAGCGGGAAACTCCTACAATGAGCAGTTCTTC. This encodes CSLAGNSYNEQFF.

This clone was recorded a few times. The V and J genes are TRBV30 and TRBJ2-7; D gene uncertain. CDR3 length equals 14 residues. Germline lookup yields CDR1 GTSNPN and CDR2 SVGIG (reference sequence). The germline V and J ends were trimmed by 0 bases and 3 bases, with 12 bases remaining between them. The CDR3 is CAWSVGGVIYEQYF. The CDR3 nucleotides read TGTGCCTGGAGTGTAGGTGGGGTGATCTACGAGCAGTACTTC.